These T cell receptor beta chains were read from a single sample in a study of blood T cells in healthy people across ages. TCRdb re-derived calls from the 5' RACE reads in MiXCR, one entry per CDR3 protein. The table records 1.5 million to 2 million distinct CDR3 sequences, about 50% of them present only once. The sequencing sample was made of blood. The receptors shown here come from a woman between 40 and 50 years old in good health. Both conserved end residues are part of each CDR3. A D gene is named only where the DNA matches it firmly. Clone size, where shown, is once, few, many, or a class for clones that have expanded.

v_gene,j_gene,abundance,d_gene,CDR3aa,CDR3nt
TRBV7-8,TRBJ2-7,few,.,CASSPVVTGTYEQYF,TGTGCCAGCAGCCCCGTGGTGACAGGAACCTACGAGCAGTACTTC
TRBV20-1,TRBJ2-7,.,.,CSARDRLLIYEQYF,TGCAGTGCTAGAGATAGACTCCTGATCTACGAGCAGTACTTC
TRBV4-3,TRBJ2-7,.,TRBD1,CASSHSSGTGDSYEQYF,TGCGCCAGCAGCCATTCGTCCGGGACAGGGGATTCCTACGAGCAGTACTTC
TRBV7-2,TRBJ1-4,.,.,CASSAQGPSTNEKLFF,TGTGCCAGCAGCGCTCAGGGACCCTCAACTAATGAAAAACTGTTTTTT
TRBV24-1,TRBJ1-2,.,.,CATSEPGQPGYGYTF,TGTGCCACCAGTGAACCTGGACAGCCGGGATATGGCTACACCTTC
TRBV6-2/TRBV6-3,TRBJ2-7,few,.,CASSDSRSGSYEQYF,TGTGCCAGCTCGGACTCTCGGAGCGGGTCCTACGAGCAGTACTTC
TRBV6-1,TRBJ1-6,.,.,CASQGTSTANSPLHF,TGTGCCAGCCAGGGAACATCGACAGCCAATTCACCCCTCCACTTT
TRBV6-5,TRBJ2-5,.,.,CASSYSAGREETQYF,TGTGCCAGCAGTTACTCGGCGGGCAGGGAAGAGACCCAGTACTTC
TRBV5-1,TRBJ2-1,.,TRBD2,CASTGGGASYNEQFF,TGCGCCAGCACGGGCGGGGGGGCCTCCTACAATGAGCAGTTCTTC
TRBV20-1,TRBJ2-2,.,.,CSATNGELFF,TGCAGTGCTACGAACGGGGAGCTGTTTTTT
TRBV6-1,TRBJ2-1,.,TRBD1,CASLGQGRERKQFF,TGTGCCAGCCTTGGACAGGGGAGGGAGAGGAAGCAGTTCTTC
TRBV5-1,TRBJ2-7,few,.,CASSPRDSYYEQYF,TGCGCCAGCAGCCCCAGGGATTCCTACTACGAGCAGTACTTC
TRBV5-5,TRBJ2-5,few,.,CASSLGDNLYQETQYF,TGTGCCAGCAGCTTAGGGGACAACCTTTACCAAGAGACCCAGTACTTC
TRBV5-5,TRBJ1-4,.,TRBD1,CASSLAGGQGGEKLFF,TGTGCCAGCAGCTTGGCCGGGGGACAGGGAGGGGAAAAACTGTTTTTT
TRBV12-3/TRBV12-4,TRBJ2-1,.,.,CASSSWAGSSSNEQFF,TGTGCCAGCAGCTCTTGGGCAGGGTCATCAAGCAATGAGCAGTTCTTC
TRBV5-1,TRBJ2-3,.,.,CASSLVGERDTQYF,TGCGCCAGCAGCTTGGTAGGGGAAAGAGATACGCAGTATTTT
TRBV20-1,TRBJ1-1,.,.,CSAPGPLKNTEAFF,TGCAGTGCTCCGGGCCCACTTAAGAACACTGAAGCTTTCTTT
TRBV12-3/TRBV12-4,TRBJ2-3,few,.,CASSHTTGGVTDTQYF,TGTGCCAGCAGTCATACGACCGGGGGAGTCACAGATACGCAGTATTTT
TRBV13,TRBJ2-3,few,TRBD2,CASSSGPFAGGTDTQYF,TGTGCCAGCAGCTCGGGCCCTTTTGCGGGGGGCACCGATACGCAGTATTTT
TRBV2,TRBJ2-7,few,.,CATLDGLRGEQYF,TGTGCCACCCTGGACGGACTAAGGGGCGAGCAGTACTTC
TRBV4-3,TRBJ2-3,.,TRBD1,CASSQATGLDTQYF,TGCGCCAGCAGCCAAGCGACAGGGTTAGATACGCAGTATTTT
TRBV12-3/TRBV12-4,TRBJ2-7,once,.,CASSPRGGGSSYEQYF,TGTGCCAGCAGTCCTAGGGGGGGGGGAAGCTCCTACGAGCAGTACTTC
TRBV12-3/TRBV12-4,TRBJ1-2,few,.,CASTKQGGLYGYTF,TGTGCCAGCACCAAGCAGGGTGGGCTTTATGGCTACACCTTC
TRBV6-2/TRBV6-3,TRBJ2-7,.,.,CASSYSVGRYEQYF,TGTGCCAGCAGTTACTCGGTAGGCCGATACGAGCAGTACTTC
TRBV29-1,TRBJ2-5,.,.,CSVELNGPVRAQYF,TGCAGCGTTGAACTTAACGGCCCCGTTCGGGCCCAGTACTTC
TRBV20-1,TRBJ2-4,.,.,CSAIKAAGENIQYF,TGCAGTGCTATAAAGGCCGCAGGGGAAAACATTCAGTACTTC
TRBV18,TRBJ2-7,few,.,CASSLTGTSTYEQYF,TGTGCCAGCTCACTTACCGGGACAAGTACCTACGAGCAGTACTTC
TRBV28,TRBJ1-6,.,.,CASSKDRARNSPLHF,TGTGCCAGCAGTAAGGACAGAGCGCGTAATTCACCCCTCCACTTT
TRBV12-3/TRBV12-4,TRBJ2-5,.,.,CASSRDTYQETQYF,TGTGCCAGCAGCCGCGACACGTACCAAGAGACCCAGTACTTC
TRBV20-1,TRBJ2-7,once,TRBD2,CSAGLAGGRNEQYF,TGCAGTGCAGGACTAGCGGGGGGACGGAATGAGCAGTACTTC
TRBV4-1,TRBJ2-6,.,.,CASSQEGHQGGSGANVLTF,TGCGCCAGCAGCCAAGAGGGACACCAGGGAGGTTCTGGGGCCAACGTCCTGACTTTC